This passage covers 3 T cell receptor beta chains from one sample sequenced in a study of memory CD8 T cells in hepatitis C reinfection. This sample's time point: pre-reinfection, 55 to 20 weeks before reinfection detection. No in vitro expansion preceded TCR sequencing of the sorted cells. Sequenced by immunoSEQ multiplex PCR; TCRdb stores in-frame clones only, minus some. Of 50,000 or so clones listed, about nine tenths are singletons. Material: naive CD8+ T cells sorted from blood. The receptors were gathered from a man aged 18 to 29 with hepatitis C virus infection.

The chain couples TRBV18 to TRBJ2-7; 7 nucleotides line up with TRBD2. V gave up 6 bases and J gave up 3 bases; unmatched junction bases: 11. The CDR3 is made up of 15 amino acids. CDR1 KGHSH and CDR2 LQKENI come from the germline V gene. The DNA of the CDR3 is TGTGCCAGCTCTCTCTCGGGGGAGGGCGGCTACGAGCAGTACTTC. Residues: CASSLSGEGGYEQYF.

The CDR3 DNA reads TGTGCCAGTAGCGGAGGCACAGATACGCAGTATTTT. Translated, it gives CASSGGTDTQYF. This sequence joins TRBV5-4 and TRBJ2-3; D possibly corresponds to TRBD2 (6 bases). The CDR3 is 12 residues long. The germline V and J ends were trimmed by 8 bases and 1 base, with 8 bases remaining between them. Germline V gene lookup returns CDR1 SGHNT and CDR2 YYREEE (reference sequence).

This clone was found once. The CDR3 sequence: CASSQEGTGAYEQYF. The DNA of the CDR3 is TGCGCCAGCAGCCAAGAAGGGACAGGGGCCTACGAGCAGTACTTC. The V call is TRBV4-1, the J call TRBJ2-7; 10 bases agree with TRBD1. The V gene end was trimmed by 0 bases and the J gene end by 2 bases; junction bases not matched to a gene: 1. This CDR3 comprises 15 residues. Germline loops: CDR1 MGHRA, CDR2 YSYEKL.